Following are 5 T cell receptor beta chains from one sample sequenced in a study of blood T cell repertoires in COVID-19. The assay was immunoSEQ multiplex PCR, and TCRdb's table has in-frame clones only and misses some. The data hold 250,000 to 300,000 clones, with under 90% observed a single time. Sequencing used PBMCs or T cells enriched from blood (not recorded which). The origin of the receptors is a man under 40 with acute COVID-19.

The V call is TRBV7-9, the J call TRBJ1-2; TRBD1 agrees at 9 bases. Germline V gene data show CDR1 as SEHNR and CDR2 as FQNEAQ (reference sequence). The CDR3 has 16 residues. The trim removed 3 bases at V and 4 bases at J, leaving 9 bases unmatched. CDR3 in DNA: TGTGCCAGCAGCTTCAAGTCGACAGGGGGTAGCTATGGCTACACCTTC. Translation: CASSFKSTGGSYGYTF.

This chain connects TRBV7-9 to TRBJ2-1, with D possibly being TRBD1 (6 bases). This CDR3 has 15 amino acids. V lost 4 bases and J 8 bases, leaving 18 bases between the germline ends. Germline CDR1 is SEHNR and CDR2 is FQNEAQ (reference sequence). CDR3 DNA: TGTGCCAGCAGCTATACAGGGATCAGAGAGTATGAGCAGTTCTTC. As protein: CASSYTGIREYEQFF.

The J gene is TRBJ2-1, the V gene TRBV6-2 or TRBV6-3, with 11 bases that match TRBD2. The CDR3 sequence is 14 residues long. The V segment lost 5 bases and the J segment 5 bases; nucleotides outside the gene matches: 2. Looked up from germline, CDR1 is MNHEY and CDR2 is SVGEGT. CDR3: CASSRLAGNNEQFF. CDR3 coding DNA: TGTGCCAGCAGTCGACTAGCGGGAAACAATGAGCAGTTCTTC.

The chain couples TRBV12-3 or TRBV12-4 to TRBJ1-5; D not resolved. CDR3 length: 13 residues. V dropped 4 bases and J dropped 5 bases, with 9 bases sitting between them. The CDR3 region has the DNA TGTGCCAGCAGTTCCACGGGAGATCAGCCCCAGCATTTT. This translates into CASSSTGDQPQHF.

This rearrangement joins TRBV5-4 to TRBJ2-3, with 7 bases aligning to TRBD2. Per germline, CDR1 SGHNT and CDR2 YYREEE (reference sequence). This CDR3 comprises 16 residues. V gave up 5 bases and J gave up 0 bases; unmatched junction bases: 9. The CDR3 spells CASRLGLADSTDTQYF. CDR3 in DNA: TGTGCCAGCAGACTTGGGCTAGCGGATAGCACAGATACGCAGTATTTT.